This T cell receptor beta chain is drawn from a study of blood T cell repertoires in COVID-19. Under the authors' procedure: By means of reference gene primer amplification, nucleated cell counts were estimated. This table comes from immunoSEQ multiplex PCR, and its TCRdb copy is limited to in-frame clones, with some not included. V and J calls and clone size are copied from that table; D and trimming were computed from the DNA. This table holds fewer than 120,000 clones, approximately 70% found once. This CDR3 is built from 15 residues. The V and J ends lost 8 bases and 5 bases respectively, with 19 bases between them. CDR1 is SNHLY and CDR2 is FYNNEI in the germline V gene.

The genes are TRBV2 and TRBJ1-5, with D maybe TRBD1 (5 bases). The clonotype was recovered from a woman aged 60-75 years with acute or convalescent COVID-19. The sequencing sample was made of peripheral blood. The CDR3 bases are TGTGCCAGCTCCAAGGGGCAGGCAGCCTATCAGCCCCAGCATTTT. This gives the protein CASSKGQAAYQPQHF.